This T cell receptor beta chain appears in the sequencing data of a study of OX40 agonist ivuxolimab in advanced cancers. Overall study: As their treatment, patients were administered ivuxolimab, an agonistic anti-OX40 (CD134) antibody. It was permissible to have had prior anti-PD-1, anti-PD-L1 or anti-CTLA-4 therapy, and approximately 40% had some. The group had a mean age of roughly 65 years, ranged from about 23 to 85, and was 80% to 90% male.

Sequenced by immunoSEQ multiplex PCR; TCRdb stores in-frame clones only, minus some. The sample lists fewer than 90,000 clones; 88% were seen once. The V end lost 2 bases, the J end lost 4 bases, and 14 bases lay between the germline ends. Germline V CDR1 and CDR2: LNHDA, SQIVND (reference sequence). The CDR3 length is 15 residues. General study findings and limits: CD8+ T cells averaged more expanded clones than CD4+.

About this clone itself: Its target is not known.

The TCR was taken from an adult with an advanced solid tumor such as melanoma, head and neck, liver or kidney cancer. The V gene is TRBV19, the J gene TRBJ1-2; the D gene is possibly TRBD1 (5 bases). The sequences come from CD4+ or CD8+ T cells sorted from blood, collected in a trial of the OX40 agonist ivuxolimab. The CDR3 DNA is TGTGCCAGTAGTATACGGGGACCTAAAACCTATGGCTACACCTTC. Its translation is CASSIRGPKTYGYTF. The full variable domain, its missing parts supplied by reference TRBV19 and TRBJ1-2, is DGGITQSPKYLFRKEGQNVTLSCEQNLNHDAMYWYRQDPGQGLRLIYYSQIVNDFQKGDIAEGYSVSREKKESFPLTVTSAQKNPTAFYLCASSIRGPKTYGYTFGSGTRLTVV.